This T cell receptor (beta chain) is drawn from a study of T cell repertoires in cytomegalovirus infection. Study details: Evidence of both CMV infection and a matching HLA type came from public TCR beta signatures.

This clonotype has more than one count but fewer than ten. The antigen is not known. Germline V gene sequence: CDR1 MNHEY, CDR2 SMNVEV (reference sequence). The V and J ends lost 3 bases and 0 bases respectively, with 18 bases between them. The CDR3 loop spans 18 amino acids. Points from the study as a whole: HLA-C-restricted CMV clonotypes gave the most frequent clonotype in two of eight donors.

One entry per CDR3 protein results from TCRdb running MiXCR on the reads. This table has 150,000 to 200,000 distinct CDR3 sequences, 17% appearing once. Sequencing was carried out using CD8+ T cells from PBMCs. The V and J genes are TRBV27 and TRBJ2-1; unclear D gene. The receptor's source is a human donor in good health (CMV status not recorded). Some clones in this sample may be carry-over from other donors' samples. This CDR3 reads CASSFRVLGRSSYNEQFF. The CDR3 region has the DNA TGTGCCAGCAGTTTTCGGGTTCTCGGTCGTAGCTCCTACAATGAGCAGTTCTTC.